This TCR beta chain is drawn from a study of identical twins. Study observations and caveats: Fewer insertions marked abundant cord blood beta clonotypes; young adult naive trended weakly, memory not at all. Excess sharing by twins proved weaker in beta out-of-frame sequences.

Donors uniformly comprised healthy Caucasians. As regards this clonotype: Its antigen is unidentified.

TCRdb fed the 5' RACE reads into MiXCR, producing one record per CDR3 protein. Among around 450,000 distinct CDR3 sequences listed, 14% were seen once. These data also formed part of another study, on yellow fever vaccine responses in identical twins.

The receptor was isolated from a young woman in good health. The material sequenced was CD4+ T cells sorted from blood.

The CDR3 reads CASSQNGQANTGELFF. In nucleotides, the CDR3 is TGTGCCAGCTCACAGAACGGACAGGCGAACACCGGGGAGCTGTTTTTT. This chain links TRBV18 with TRBJ2-2; 7 positions agree with TRBD1. Trimming removed 4 bases from V and 0 bases from J; junction bases left unmatched: 5. The germline CDR1 and CDR2 sequences are KGHSH and LQKENI. The CDR3 contains 16 residues.